This T cell receptor (beta chain) stems from a study of T cells after yellow fever vaccination. Points from the study as a whole: Abundant bulk-derived clonotypes could contaminate FACS-sorted repertoires. Subsequent booster samples again held most clones from primary vaccination (approximately 95% CD4, 85% to 90% CD8). The secondary response showed a weaker magnitude and a faster peak, day 5 versus 15.

V was clipped by 6 bases and J by 6 bases; unmatched bases: 0. The germline CDR1 and CDR2 sequences are LNHDA and SQIVND (reference sequence). CDR3 length equals 13 residues. This clonotype was found a few times. The target antigen is unknown. TCRdb reanalysed the 5' RACE reads using MiXCR and keeps one entry per CDR3 protein. Here the sample spans under 80,000 distinct CDR3 sequences, approximately 7% being singletons. This receptor was obtained from a young man who received the YFV17D yellow fever vaccine. The chain recombines TRBV19 with TRBJ2-1, with TRBD2 matching 12 bases. The sequenced sample was CD8+ T cells sorted from PBMCs, obtained 15 days after the yellow fever booster vaccination. CDR3 sequence: CASRGLAGNEQFF. In DNA, the CDR3 is TGTGCCAGTAGGGGACTAGCGGGCAATGAGCAGTTCTTC. Using reference TRBV19 and TRBJ2-1 for the parts outside the CDR3, the full variable domain is DGGITQSPKYLFRKEGQNVTLSCEQNLNHDAMYWYRQDPGQGLRLIYYSQIVNDFQKGDIAEGYSVSREKKESFPLTVTSAQKNPTAFYLCASRGLAGNEQFFGPGTRLTVL.